The rows below give T cell receptor beta chains drawn from one sample of a study of T cells in Graves' hyperthyroidism and ophthalmopathy. Each CDR3 protein is one row after TCRdb ran MiXCR on the multiplex PCR reads. The sample holds a few hundred thousand distinct CDR3 sequences, approximately 16% seen once. Sequencing input: blood. These receptors originate from a middle-aged woman with Graves' ophthalmopathy. Each CDR3 is given with its conserved first and last residue. D genes are given only for firm matches. For some rows the clone size is stated as once, few or many, or as a class when expanded; others skip it.

D gene: NA; V gene: TRBV18; J gene: TRBJ2-7; clone size: many; CDR3 DNA: TGTGCCAGCTCACCATCGGGGGAAAGGGACGAGCAGTACTTC; CDR3 protein: CASSPSGERDEQYF
D gene: NA; V gene: TRBV24-1; J gene: TRBJ1-2; clone size: NA; CDR3 DNA: TGTGCCACCAGTCGGAACAACTATGGCTACACCTTC; CDR3 protein: CATSRNNYGYTF
D gene: TRBD2; V gene: TRBV7-9; J gene: TRBJ2-3; clone size: many; CDR3 DNA: TGTGCCAGCATGCGGGGGGGCACAGATACGCAGTATTTT; CDR3 protein: CASMRGGTDTQYF
D gene: TRBD1; V gene: TRBV6-2/TRBV6-3; J gene: TRBJ1-1; clone size: many; CDR3 DNA: TGTGCCAGCAGATTGCAGGGGGTCACTGAAGCTTTCTTT; CDR3 protein: CASRLQGVTEAFF
D gene: NA; V gene: TRBV29-1; J gene: TRBJ1-2; clone size: few; CDR3 DNA: TGCAGCGTTGAATCCGTAGGGGAAAGCTACACCTTC; CDR3 protein: CSVESVGESYTF
D gene: TRBD2; V gene: TRBV3-1; J gene: TRBJ2-7; clone size: few; CDR3 DNA: TGTGCCAGCAGCTCTAGCGGGGGGACGACCTACGAGCAGTACTTC; CDR3 protein: CASSSSGGTTYEQYF
D gene: NA; V gene: TRBV12-5; J gene: TRBJ2-5; clone size: NA; CDR3 DNA: TGTGCTAGTGGTTTGATGGAGACCCAGTACTTC; CDR3 protein: CASGLMETQYF
D gene: NA; V gene: TRBV5-1; J gene: TRBJ2-1; clone size: many; CDR3 DNA: TGCGCCAGCAGCCGCACGGGAGTATCCTACAATGAGCAGTTCTTC; CDR3 protein: CASSRTGVSYNEQFF
D gene: NA; V gene: TRBV6-2/TRBV6-3; J gene: TRBJ2-7; clone size: few; CDR3 DNA: TGTGCCAGCAGCAGGAAAGGAAGGGAGGTGGGCTACGAGCAGTACTTC; CDR3 protein: CASSRKGREVGYEQYF
D gene: NA; V gene: TRBV28; J gene: TRBJ1-5; clone size: many; CDR3 DNA: TGTGCCAGCAGTAAGAATCAGCCCCAGCATTTT; CDR3 protein: CASSKNQPQHF
D gene: TRBD2; V gene: TRBV6-2/TRBV6-3; J gene: TRBJ2-3; clone size: many; CDR3 DNA: TGTGCCAGCAGTACCCTCGCTAGCGGGTCCACAGATACGCAGTATTTT; CDR3 protein: CASSTLASGSTDTQYF
D gene: NA; V gene: TRBV20-1; J gene: TRBJ2-7; clone size: many; CDR3 DNA: TGCAGTGCTAGAGGTCCCGGAGACTACGAGCAGTACTTC; CDR3 protein: CSARGPGDYEQYF
D gene: TRBD2; V gene: TRBV6-1; J gene: TRBJ2-1; clone size: NA; CDR3 DNA: TGTGCCAGCAGAACGACTAGCGGCCTAGATGAGCAGTTCTTC; CDR3 protein: CASRTTSGLDEQFF
D gene: NA; V gene: TRBV6-1; J gene: TRBJ1-2; clone size: NA; CDR3 DNA: TGTGCCAGCAGTGAAAAAGGGCGGACCTATGGCTACACCTTC; CDR3 protein: CASSEKGRTYGYTF
D gene: NA; V gene: TRBV6-5; J gene: TRBJ2-2; clone size: NA; CDR3 DNA: TGTGCCAGCAGTTACATACAAGGAGCCGGGGAGCTGTTTTTT; CDR3 protein: CASSYIQGAGELFF
D gene: TRBD1; V gene: TRBV7-9; J gene: TRBJ2-3; clone size: NA; CDR3 DNA: TGTGCCAGCAGTGGAACAGGGGCACTCACAGATACGCAGTATTTT; CDR3 protein: CASSGTGALTDTQYF
D gene: NA; V gene: TRBV15; J gene: TRBJ2-5; clone size: NA; CDR3 DNA: TGTGCCACCAGCAGGGACAAGGGGCAAGAGACCCAGTACTTC; CDR3 protein: CATSRDKGQETQYF
D gene: TRBD2; V gene: TRBV20-1; J gene: TRBJ2-5; clone size: many; CDR3 DNA: TGCAGCGTAGCGGGAGGGCTCGAGACCCAGTACTTC; CDR3 protein: CSVAGGLETQYF
D gene: NA; V gene: TRBV15; J gene: TRBJ2-1; clone size: NA; CDR3 DNA: TGTGCCACCAGCAGAGATAGTGGACAGTCTATCTACAATGAGCAGTTCTTC; CDR3 protein: CATSRDSGQSIYNEQFF
D gene: NA; V gene: TRBV2; J gene: TRBJ2-2; clone size: many; CDR3 DNA: TGTGCCAGCAGAGGTCCCAGGGTTACCGGGGAGCTGTTTTTT; CDR3 protein: CASRGPRVTGELFF
D gene: NA; V gene: TRBV20-1; J gene: TRBJ2-3; clone size: NA; CDR3 DNA: TGCAGTGCTAGTATCTCAACGCGGGACTTCGTAGGAGATACGCAGTATTTT; CDR3 protein: CSASISTRDFVGDTQYF
D gene: NA; V gene: TRBV28; J gene: TRBJ2-2; clone size: many; CDR3 DNA: TGTGCTAGCAGCTTGGGGGGACAAAACACCGGGGAGCTGTTTTTT; CDR3 protein: CASSLGGQNTGELFF
D gene: TRBD1; V gene: TRBV3-1; J gene: TRBJ1-4; clone size: many; CDR3 DNA: TGTGCCAGCAGCCAATATGGGGACAGTCATGAAAAACTGTTTTTT; CDR3 protein: CASSQYGDSHEKLFF
D gene: NA; V gene: TRBV12-5; J gene: TRBJ2-1; clone size: few; CDR3 DNA: TGTGCTAGTGGTTTGGTATTCCATTACTCCTACAATGAGCAGTTCTTC; CDR3 protein: CASGLVFHYSYNEQFF
D gene: NA; V gene: TRBV18; J gene: TRBJ2-7; clone size: many; CDR3 DNA: TGTGCCAGCTCACCATCGGACGGCACCTACGAGCAGTACTTC; CDR3 protein: CASSPSDGTYEQYF
D gene: NA; V gene: TRBV5-1; J gene: TRBJ2-1; clone size: many; CDR3 DNA: TGCGCCAGCAGCTTGGTGTTGGGGGCTATTGAGCAGTTCTTC; CDR3 protein: CASSLVLGAIEQFF
D gene: TRBD1; V gene: TRBV29-1; J gene: TRBJ2-7; clone size: many; CDR3 DNA: TGCAGCGTCGCCCGGGACAGGGAGAGGGACGAGCAGTACTTC; CDR3 protein: CSVARDRERDEQYF
D gene: TRBD2; V gene: TRBV7-2; J gene: TRBJ2-1; clone size: many; CDR3 DNA: TGTGCCAGCAGCCCCCCGGGACTAGCGGGGGGGGGTGAGCAGTTCTTC; CDR3 protein: CASSPPGLAGGGEQFF
D gene: TRBD2; V gene: TRBV5-1; J gene: TRBJ2-5; clone size: NA; CDR3 DNA: TGCGCCAGCAGTCGGGTAGCGGGAGCCGGGGAGACCCAGTACTTC; CDR3 protein: CASSRVAGAGETQYF
D gene: TRBD1; V gene: TRBV30; J gene: TRBJ1-2; clone size: many; CDR3 DNA: TGTGCCTGGAGCCCGACAGGGAATGGCTACACCTTC; CDR3 protein: CAWSPTGNGYTF
D gene: NA; V gene: TRBV6-5; J gene: TRBJ2-3; clone size: few; CDR3 DNA: TGTGCCAGCAGTTACTCACAGGGTGGGAACACAGATACGCAGTATTTT; CDR3 protein: CASSYSQGGNTDTQYF
D gene: NA; V gene: TRBV7-6; J gene: TRBJ2-5; clone size: few; CDR3 DNA: TGTGCCAGCAGCTTAGGGAAGGTATCCTCAGACTTCCAAGAGACCCAGTACTTC; CDR3 protein: CASSLGKVSSDFQETQYF
D gene: TRBD1; V gene: TRBV2; J gene: TRBJ2-5; clone size: many; CDR3 DNA: TGTGCCAGCAACCTAGGGGGCTTAGGGTCAGAGACCCAGTACTTC; CDR3 protein: CASNLGGLGSETQYF
D gene: NA; V gene: TRBV18; J gene: TRBJ2-1; clone size: many; CDR3 DNA: TGTGCCAGCTCACAAGGTGGAAGTTACAATGAGCAGTTCTTC; CDR3 protein: CASSQGGSYNEQFF
D gene: NA; V gene: TRBV11-2; J gene: TRBJ1-5; clone size: many; CDR3 DNA: TGTGCCAGCAGCCGGGCCGAAGGGCAGCCCCAGCATTTT; CDR3 protein: CASSRAEGQPQHF
D gene: NA; V gene: TRBV27; J gene: TRBJ2-4; clone size: NA; CDR3 DNA: TGTGCCAGCAGTTTAGGGGACAACTTAGCCAAAAACATTCAGTACTTC; CDR3 protein: CASSLGDNLAKNIQYF
D gene: TRBD2; V gene: TRBV18; J gene: TRBJ2-7; clone size: many; CDR3 DNA: TGTGCCAGCTCACTCGGACTAGCGGGAGAGAACGAGCAGTACTTC; CDR3 protein: CASSLGLAGENEQYF
D gene: NA; V gene: TRBV5-1; J gene: TRBJ1-1; clone size: many; CDR3 DNA: TGCGCCAGCAGTTTCTACGGAACTGAAGCTTTCTTT; CDR3 protein: CASSFYGTEAFF
D gene: TRBD2; V gene: TRBV6-1; J gene: TRBJ2-7; clone size: NA; CDR3 DNA: TGTGCCAGCAGTGAGCTACTAGCGAGTTCCTACGAGCAGTACTTC; CDR3 protein: CASSELLASSYEQYF
D gene: NA; V gene: TRBV5-6; J gene: TRBJ2-5; clone size: few; CDR3 DNA: TGTGCCAGCAGCTTGAGGCAGGGGATAGTTGAGAGGGAGACCCAGTACTTC; CDR3 protein: CASSLRQGIVERETQYF
D gene: NA; V gene: TRBV4-2; J gene: TRBJ2-5; clone size: many; CDR3 DNA: TGTGCCAGCAGCCAAGATTCAAGAGAGACCCAGTACTTC; CDR3 protein: CASSQDSRETQYF
D gene: TRBD1; V gene: TRBV12-5; J gene: TRBJ2-3; clone size: NA; CDR3 DNA: TGTGCTAGTGGTTTGACAGGGGGTCCAGATACGCAGTATTTT; CDR3 protein: CASGLTGGPDTQYF
D gene: NA; V gene: TRBV19; J gene: TRBJ1-2; clone size: NA; CDR3 DNA: TGTGCCAGTAGTATCGGCTTCGGGGACGCCGTGGGCGGCTACACCTTC; CDR3 protein: CASSIGFGDAVGGYTF
D gene: NA; V gene: TRBV7-3; J gene: TRBJ1-5; clone size: NA; CDR3 DNA: TGTGCCAGCAGCTTAAATTGGGGGTTAGGGGGGCCCGAGTCCTCGAGCAATCAGCCCCAGCATTTT; CDR3 protein: CASSLNWGLGGPESSSNQPQHF
D gene: NA; V gene: TRBV7-6; J gene: TRBJ2-1; clone size: few; CDR3 DNA: TGTGCCAGCAGCCCGCTTGAGCACAATGAGCAGTTCTTC; CDR3 protein: CASSPLEHNEQFF
D gene: TRBD1; V gene: TRBV3-1; J gene: TRBJ1-1; clone size: many; CDR3 DNA: TGTGCCAGCAGCCAACTTACAGGGGGCGGCGGAGCTTTCTTT; CDR3 protein: CASSQLTGGGGAFF
D gene: NA; V gene: TRBV19; J gene: TRBJ1-5; clone size: few; CDR3 DNA: TGTGCCAGTAGTATGGTCGGGGGCAATCAGCCCCAGCATTTT; CDR3 protein: CASSMVGGNQPQHF
D gene: NA; V gene: TRBV2; J gene: TRBJ2-1; clone size: many; CDR3 DNA: TGTGCCAGCAGTGCCGGGACAAACTACAATGAGCAGTTCTTC; CDR3 protein: CASSAGTNYNEQFF
D gene: NA; V gene: TRBV24-1; J gene: TRBJ2-1; clone size: many; CDR3 DNA: TGTGCCACCAGTGATGCTGAGCGGAGCCCGACTTACAATGAGCAGTTCTTC; CDR3 protein: CATSDAERSPTYNEQFF